This TCR beta chain is drawn from a study of blood T cell repertoires in COVID-19. The wider study: COVID-19 samples, acute and convalescent, were from the United States, Italy and Spain. PBMCs, B-cell-depleted T cells, or T cells were the source of the cDNA or gDNA that made up the material.

This CDR3 region has 14 residues. The germline V gene encodes CDR1 SGHTA and CDR2 FQGNSA. Trimming at V came to 4 bases and at J to 4 bases, leaving 4 bases not matched to a gene. The authors' processing: How many nucleated cells were present was estimated from reference gene primer amplification. TCRdb's copy holds only in-frame clones and misses some; the assay was immunoSEQ multiplex PCR. The DNA gave D and trimming, while V, J and clone size come from that table. The sample lists roughly 41,000 clones, around nine tenths occurring once. The gene calls are TRBV7-2 and TRBJ1-3, with 7 bases that match TRBD1. The sample was peripheral blood. The origin of this receptor is a man aged 55-75 years with acute or convalescent COVID-19. CDR3 DNA sequence: TGTGCCAGCAGCTCCAGGGGGACGGGAAACACCATATATTTT. Protein sequence: CASSSRGTGNTIYF.